These 13 T cell receptor beta chains share one sample of origin, sequenced in a study of follicular helper T cells after annual influenza vaccination. This table comes from immunoSEQ multiplex PCR, and its TCRdb copy is limited to in-frame clones, with some not included. Among some 9,300 clones listed, 80% to 90% were seen once. Time point specified: 2015-2016 season, 7 days after influenza vaccination. Sequencing used CXCR5+ CD38- circulating T follicular helper cells from blood, obtained 7 days after influenza vaccination. The subset was: circulating Tfh, non-naive CD4+CXCR5+PD-1+ (ICOS+CD38+ or ICOS-CD38-). The source of these receptors is an adult who received the influenza vaccine.

This rearrangement joins TRBV9 to TRBJ2-2, with 11 bases lining up with TRBD2. Trimming at V came to 0 bases and at J to 7 bases, leaving 8 bases not matched to a gene. Germline V gives CDR1 SGDLS, CDR2 YYNGEE. The CDR3 sequence is 17 residues long. The CDR3 DNA sequence: TGTGCCAGCAGCGTAGTAGCGGGGGGGCGACGTAGCGGGGAGCTGTTTTTT. Translating gives CASSVVAGGRRSGELFF.

CDR3 in amino acids: CASSLVGLAGVNEQFF. Written as DNA, the CDR3 is TGTGCCAGCAGCTTAGTCGGACTAGCGGGGGTCAATGAGCAGTTCTTC. The chain carries TRBV7-8 and TRBJ2-1; 13 bases fit TRBD2. This CDR3 is 16 amino acids long. V was pared by 1 base and J by 6 bases, with 3 bases of the junction left unmatched. In germline, CDR1 is SGHVS, CDR2 FQNEAQ.

This clone was recorded only once. The chain couples TRBV15 to TRBJ2-3; D unclear. Deletions cut 5 bases from V and 5 bases from J, with 17 bases between. Per the germline V gene, CDR1 is LNHNV and CDR2 is YYDKDF (reference sequence). The CDR3 runs 15 residues. The CDR3 loop is CATSDGPFMEDTQYF. The CDR3 DNA reads as TGTGCCACCAGCGACGGTCCCTTTATGGAAGATACGCAGTATTTT. The full variable domain, its missing parts supplied by reference TRBV15 and TRBJ2-3, is DAMVIQNPRYQVTQFGKPVTLSCSQTLNHNVMYWYQQKSSQAPKLLFHYYDKDFNNEADTPDNFQSRRPNTSFCFLDIRSPGLGDTAMYLCATSDGPFMEDTQYFGPGTRLTVL.

The rearrangement uses TRBV12-5 and TRBJ1-4; 9 bases agree with TRBD1. The junction had 6 bases not matched to a gene; V was cut back by 5 bases and J by 8 bases. CDR1 and CDR2 from the germline V gene are LGHNT and FRNRAP. The length of the CDR3 is 14 residues. CDR3 sequence reads: CASGLGQGQEKLFF. The CDR3 coding sequence is TGTGCTAGTGGTCTGGGACAGGGTCAAGAAAAACTGTTTTTT.

The rearrangement links TRBV7-2 to TRBJ2-3; the D is unclear. The germline CDR1 and CDR2 sequences are SGHTA and FQGNSA. V gave up 4 bases and J gave up 2 bases, with 10 bases separating them. There are 14 residues in the CDR3. The chain's CDR3 is CASSSTGLTDTQYF. In nucleotides, the CDR3 is TGTGCCAGCAGCTCCACCGGCCTCACAGATACGCAGTATTTT. The variable domain in full, completed from reference TRBV7-2 and TRBJ2-3, reads GAGVSQSPSNKVTEKGKDVELRCDPISGHTALYWYRQSLGQGLEFLIYFQGNSAPDKSGLPSDRFSAERTGGSVSTLTIQRTQQEDSAVYLCASSSTGLTDTQYFGPGTRLTVL.

V and J are TRBV29-1 and TRBJ1-2; D remains unclear. The CDR3 length is 11 residues. Trimming removed 5 bases from V and 2 bases from J, with 6 bases in between. Germline CDR1 and CDR2: SQVTM and ANQGSEA. CDR3 coding DNA: TGCAGCGTTAACGGGAACTATGGCTACACCTTC. This sequence encodes CSVNGNYGYTF.

This sequence joins TRBV9 and TRBJ2-7; a weak D match, TRBD2 (6 bases). Trimming took 3 bases from V and 4 from J, leaving 17 bases between them. Germline CDR1 SGDLS, CDR2 YYNGEE. The CDR3 loop spans 15 amino acids. CDR3 in DNA: TGTGCCAGCAGCGGGGGGGACGTCCCCGTATACGAGCAGTACTTC. This sequence encodes CASSGGDVPVYEQYF.

The V gene is TRBV13, the J gene TRBJ2-1, with a tentative D call TRBD2 (5 bases). Germline-derived CDR1 and CDR2 are PRHDT and FYEKMQ (reference sequence). CDR3 size: 14 residues. Trimming stripped 4 bases from V and 8 bases from J, with 15 bases between. CDR3 protein: CASSYTAGFDEQFF. The DNA for the CDR3 is TGTGCCAGCAGCTACACCGCGGGTTTCGATGAGCAGTTCTTC.

This clone was counted a few times. The chain links TRBV7-3 to TRBJ1-5, with no clear D. Germline V CDR1 and CDR2: SGHTA, FQGTGA. The germline V and J ends were trimmed by 6 bases and 0 bases, with 6 bases remaining between them. The CDR3 is made up of 13 amino acids. The CDR3, as DNA: TGTGCCAGCAGTTACGATAGCAATCAGCCCCAGCATTTT. Protein product: CASSYDSNQPQHF.

The chain carries TRBV2 and TRBJ1-4; D is possibly TRBD1 (6 bases). The ends were cut back, 8 bases at V and 5 bases at J, with 9 bases in the middle. The germline gives CDR1 SNHLY, CDR2 FYNNEI. This CDR3 has 12 residues. The CDR3 sequence is CASSRGNEKLFF. CDR3 in DNA: TGTGCCAGCTCCAGGGGCAATGAAAAACTGTTTTTT.

The V gene is TRBV18, the J gene TRBJ1-3; no definite D call. The CDR3 extends over 15 amino acids. V lost 3 bases and J 0 bases, leaving 9 bases between the germline ends. Germline CDR1 KGHSH, CDR2 LQKENI. The CDR3 bases are TGTGCCAGCTCACCCAGCAGCCTCTCTGGAAACACCATATATTTT. Amino acid sequence: CASSPSSLSGNTIYF.

The table lists this clone with a count of one. The chain carries TRBV29-1 and TRBJ2-7; possibly TRBD1 for D (5 bases). Germline lookup yields CDR1 SQVTM and CDR2 ANQGSEA. Trimming took 5 bases from V and 4 from J, leaving 12 bases between them. This CDR3 has 12 amino acids. The CDR3 region is CSVTTTAYEQYF. CDR3 coding DNA: TGCAGCGTTACGACGACAGCTTACGAGCAGTACTTC.

The CDR3: CASSDPDTYGYTF. CDR3 DNA sequence: TGTGCCAGCAGTGATCCCGACACCTATGGCTACACCTTC. The V and J genes are TRBV25-1 and TRBJ1-2; D gene uncertain. V lost 3 bases to trimming and J lost 4 bases, with 9 bases between them. Germline CDR1 MGHDK, CDR2 SYGVNS. The CDR3 loop spans 13 amino acids.